The next 14 T cell receptor beta chains were all read from a single sample in a study of shared T cell receptors in the human thymus (dated by TCRdb to the early 2020s). Receptor amplification or capture employed the immunoSEQ multiplex PCR assay. TCRdb took this table from immuneACCESS and kept in-frame rearrangements with V and J called. Such tables lack part of the clones; where checked against another copy, unresolved V genes explain under half of the gap, and the rest is unexplained. Counted in this sample were hundreds of thousands of clones; 70% to 90% of them appeared once. About 0.0094% of the sample is taken by the ten largest. The sample was also reused in another study, on human thymus T cells.

Input material: thymocytes. Receptor source: a boy in the first two years of life with a congenital heart defect. Donor details come from another sample of the same person, matched by shared clones.

The chain recombines TRBV19 with TRBJ2-1; 8 nucleotides agree with TRBD2. This CDR3 has 14 amino acids. The V gene end was trimmed by 8 bases and the J gene end by 10 bases; junction bases not matched to a gene: 13. Germline CDR1 LNHDA, CDR2 SQIVND (reference sequence). This chain's CDR3 is CASSRLATRKEQFF. The CDR3 nucleotides are TGTGCCAGTTCCCGACTAGCGACCCGGAAGGAGCAGTTCTTC.

As for this clone: Other DNA sequences in the same sample also yield this CDR3. This chain joins TRBV4-1 and TRBJ1-6; TRBD1 aligns across 8 bases. The CDR3 sequence is 19 residues long. The V segment lost 0 bases and the J segment 0 bases; nucleotides outside the gene matches: 7. CDR1 and CDR2 from the germline V gene are MGHRA and YSYEKL. As DNA, the CDR3 is TGCGCCAGCAGCCAAGAGGGCATAGACAGGGGCTCCTATAATTCACCCCTCCACTTT. Its translation: CASSQEGIDRGSYNSPLHF.

The CDR3: CASSFSPQTGGRDSPLHF. The CDR3 nucleotides are TGTGCCAGCAGCTTCTCGCCCCAAACAGGGGGAAGAGATTCACCCCTCCACTTT. V is TRBV5-6 and J is TRBJ1-6; 8 bases match TRBD1. Germline V gene sequence: CDR1 SGHDT, CDR2 YYEEEE. V lost 2 bases to trimming and J lost 8 bases; unmatched junction nucleotides: 15. The CDR3 spans 18 residues.

The chain recombines TRBV29-1 with TRBJ1-2, with unresolved D. CDR1 is SQVTM and CDR2 is ANQGSEA in the germline V gene. The V end was cut by 6 bases, the J end by 4 bases, with 15 bases between. This CDR3 is built from 13 residues. The CDR3 bases are TGCAGCGTGGAACAAGCCCGGAGCTATGGCTACACCTTC. Protein: CSVEQARSYGYTF.

V gene TRBV28 combines with J gene TRBJ1-5; D perhaps matches TRBD1 (5 bases). Germline assignment: CDR1 MDHEN and CDR2 SYDVKM. V was shortened by 6 bases and J by 0 bases, with 15 bases between the two germline ends. The CDR3 sequence is 16 residues long. The CDR3 DNA sequence: TGTGCCAGCAGCCCATACCGACAGAATAGCAATCAGCCCCAGCATTTT. It specifies CASSPYRQNSNQPQHF.

Written as DNA, the CDR3 is TGCGCCAGCAGCCAAGATGTGACAGGCTATAATTCACCCCTCCACTTT. Translating it yields CASSQDVTGYNSPLHF. The rearrangement uses TRBV4-3 and TRBJ1-6, with D perhaps matching TRBD1 (6 bases). CDR1 and CDR2 (germline): LGHNA, YSLEER. Trimming removed 0 bases at V and 3 bases at J, with 9 bases between. This CDR3 has 16 amino acids.

The chain couples TRBV6-5 to TRBJ2-5; 7 positions match TRBD1. The CDR3 runs to 15 residues. The J segment lost 3 bases and the V segment lost 4 bases, leaving 8 bases of the junction unmatched. Germline CDR1 and CDR2: MNHEY and SVGAGI. The CDR3 coding sequence is TGTGCCAGCAGTTCACCGGGACAGCGCAAAGAGACCCAGTACTTC. Amino acids: CASSSPGQRKETQYF.

V is TRBV7-9 and J is TRBJ2-3, with 12 bases fitting TRBD1. The ends lost 3 bases at V and 4 bases at J; junction bases unmatched: 8. The CDR3 is 17 amino acids. Germline V gene data show CDR1 as SEHNR and CDR2 as FQNEAQ (reference sequence). DNA for the CDR3: TGTGCCAGCAGCTTTTGGGGACAGGGGGCAGGAGCAGATACGCAGTATTTT. This sequence encodes CASSFWGQGAGADTQYF.

V and J are TRBV6-6 and TRBJ2-7; 7 nucleotides match TRBD1. Germline CDR1 and CDR2: MNHNY and SVGAGI (reference sequence). V was clipped by 6 bases and J by 0 bases; unmatched bases: 8. The CDR3 length is 15 residues. CDR3 amino acids: CASRAQGDLSYEQYF. The CDR3 DNA reads as TGTGCCAGCAGGGCTCAGGGGGACCTCTCCTACGAGCAGTACTTC.

V usage is TRBV29-1 and J usage is TRBJ2-5, with a weak D call TRBD1 (5 bases). The germline gives CDR1 SQVTM, CDR2 ANQGSEA. The V end was cut by 3 bases, the J end by 3 bases, with 5 bases between. This CDR3 is 11 amino acids long. Here the CDR3 reads CSVETEETQYF. The CDR3 DNA follows: TGCAGCGTTGAGACAGAAGAGACCCAGTACTTC.

The chain recombines TRBV9 with TRBJ2-7, with D uncertain. Germline CDR1 reads SGDLS; CDR2 reads YYNGEE. With 1 base removed from V and 3 bases from J, the gap between germline ends came to 5 bases. The CDR3 covers 12 residues. This CDR3 is CASSVPDYEQYF. The CDR3 DNA reads as TGTGCCAGCAGCGTACCAGACTACGAGCAGTACTTC.

The chain couples TRBV7-9 to TRBJ1-2, with D unclear. The CDR3 spans 15 residues. Germline values: CDR1 SEHNR, CDR2 FQNEAQ (reference sequence). V was trimmed by 1 base and J by 2 bases, leaving 11 bases between them. The CDR3 DNA reads as TGTGCCAGCAGCTTAGGGAGCAGAAAGAACTATGGCTACACCTTC. Amino acids: CASSLGSRKNYGYTF. The whole variable domain, remainder taken from reference TRBV7-9 and TRBJ1-2, is DTGVSQNPRHKITKRGQNVTFRCDPISEHNRLYWYRQTLGQGPEFLTYFQNEAQLEKSRLLSDRFSAERPKGSFSTLEIQRTEQGDSAMYLCASSLGSRKNYGYTFGSGTRLTVV.

The genes are TRBV28 and TRBJ2-7; D is perhaps TRBD2 (7 bases). The CDR3 has 15 amino acids. V lost 6 bases and J lost 3, with 18 bases in between. In germline, CDR1 is MDHEN, CDR2 SYDVKM. The CDR3 DNA reads as TGTGCCAGCAGCTCGACTGAGGGGGGGATCTACGAGCAGTACTTC. The encoded protein is CASSSTEGGIYEQYF.

The V call is TRBV9, the J call TRBJ2-1; 13 bases align to TRBD2. The CDR3 is 16 amino acids. From germline, CDR1 is SGDLS and CDR2 YYNGEE. Unmatched junction bases numbered 6, after V lost 4 bases and J lost 5 bases. The CDR3 sequence: CASSTWTSGSDNEQFF. The CDR3 DNA reads as TGTGCCAGCAGCACATGGACTAGCGGGAGTGACAATGAGCAGTTCTTC.